One sample yielded the 18 T cell receptor beta chains listed below, sequenced in a study of CD8+CD57+ T cells in acquired aplastic anemia. The template for TCR beta VDJ and CDR3 sequence profiling was genomic DNA. TCRdb used MiXCR to reprocess the reads, holding one entry per CDR3 protein. Of about 150,000 distinct CDR3 sequences in the sample, about 52% were seen once. For sequencing, patients were chosen who had shown expansion of CD8+CD57+ cells by flow cytometry. Sequenced sample: sorted CD4+, CD8+, or CD8+CD57+ T cells (not recorded which) from PBMCs. The receptors shown here come from a human donor with aplastic anemia.

Worth noting for this clonotype: It may be a read error: a sequence one base away is much more abundant. The CDR3 DNA follows: TGTGCCAGCGGTCCCAGCCTAGGACAGGGGTTTGGCTACACCTTC. It codes for CASGPSLGQGFGYTF. The rearrangement joins TRBV6-2 or TRBV6-3 to TRBJ1-2, with 9 bases aligning to TRBD1. The CDR3 runs to 15 residues. Germline lookup yields CDR1 MNHEY and CDR2 SVGEGT. V trimming: 8 bases; J trimming: 7 bases; junction bases outside the gene matches: 14.

V and J are TRBV5-1 and TRBJ2-3, with D uncertain. This CDR3 is 12 amino acids long. Germline V gene sequence: CDR1 SGHRS, CDR2 YFSETQ. V lost 0 bases and J lost 9, with 8 bases in between. CDR3 amino acids: CASSLDGSTQYF. The CDR3 DNA follows: TGCGCCAGCAGCTTGGACGGTTCGACGCAGTATTTT.

The chain is built from TRBV3-1 and TRBJ1-3; weak D call: TRBD1 (6 bases). V was shortened by 4 bases and J by 6 bases, with 16 bases between the two germline ends. The CDR3 length is 15 residues. The germline V gene encodes CDR1 LGHDT and CDR2 YNNKEL (reference sequence). The CDR3 sequence is CASSPPRGGVNTIYF. The CDR3 DNA is TGTGCCAGCAGCCCCCCGAGAGGGGGGGTAAACACCATATATTTT.

As regards this clonotype: A much larger clone sits a single nucleotide away, making a read error possible. The CDR3 end shows no conserved phenylalanine or tryptophan, and so a read error is likely. J is TRBJ1-2 and V is TRBV12-3 or TRBV12-4; no clear D. Trimming removed 0 bases at V and 2 bases at J, with 7 bases between. This CDR3 has 14 amino acids. CDR3 in amino acids: CASSLAPENYGYTL. The CDR3 DNA reads as TGTGCCAGCAGTTTAGCGCCTGAGAACTATGGCTACACCCTC.

The CDR3 sequence is CASSYSTPPDGVSSYEQYF. In DNA form, the CDR3 reads TGTGCCAGCAGTTACTCGACCCCCCCCGACGGGGTGAGCTCCTACGAGCAGTACTTC. The genes are TRBV6-2 or TRBV6-3 and TRBJ2-7; D is perhaps TRBD2 (5 bases). This CDR3 spans 19 amino acids. In germline, CDR1 is MNHEY, CDR2 SVGEGT. V lost 0 bases and J lost 0, with 21 bases in between.

The chain combines TRBV10-3 with TRBJ2-1, with TRBD2 identical over 10 bases. Unmatched junction bases numbered 10, after V lost 7 bases and J lost 7 bases. The CDR3 spans 15 residues. Germline V gene lookup returns CDR1 ENHRY and CDR2 SYGVKD. The CDR3 loop is CAIIGSSGGRNEQFF. The CDR3 nucleotides are TGTGCCATCATCGGTTCTAGCGGGGGCCGGAATGAGCAGTTCTTC.

This sequence joins TRBV6-2 or TRBV6-3 and TRBJ2-7, with 11 bases lining up with TRBD2. CDR1 is MNHEY, CDR2 SVGEGT, per germline. After removal of 6 bases from V and 1 base from J, the junction contained 8 bases not matched to a gene. The length of the CDR3 is 16 residues. The CDR3 protein is CASRPTGLAASYEQYF. Here the CDR3 DNA reads TGTGCCAGCAGACCAACGGGACTAGCGGCTTCCTACGAGCAGTACTTC.

The chain recombines TRBV19 with TRBJ2-3; D possibly corresponds to TRBD2 (5 bases). The CDR3 is 13 amino acids. Germline-derived CDR1 and CDR2 are LNHDA and SQIVND (reference sequence). Deletions cut 7 bases from V and 1 base from J, with 9 bases between. CDR3 sequence: CASISGRTDTQYF. In nucleotides, the CDR3 is TGTGCCAGTATCAGCGGACGCACAGATACGCAGTATTTT.

The chain links TRBV2 to TRBJ1-2; D may be TRBD1 (5 bases). CDR1 and CDR2 (germline): SNHLY, FYNNEI. This CDR3 comprises 12 residues. V lost 8 bases, J lost 4 bases, and 11 bases lay in between. The CDR3 nucleotides are TGTGCCAGCGGGGCGGGAAGCTATGGCTACACCTTC. It yields the protein CASGAGSYGYTF.

The rearrangement links TRBV19 to TRBJ2-5; 8 bases align to TRBD2. The CDR3 totals 14 residues. Germline V lookup: CDR1 LNHDA, CDR2 SQIVND (reference sequence). V shed 2 bases and J 7 bases; nucleotides not matched to a gene: 6. CDR3 in DNA: TGTGCCAGTAGTATATCGGGGGGGTTGGGGACCCAGTACTTC. As protein: CASSISGGLGTQYF.

In this sample, this clonotype turned up a few times. V gene TRBV24-1 combines with J gene TRBJ2-1; the D gene could be TRBD1 or TRBD2 (6 bases each). Germline V gives CDR1 KGHDR, CDR2 SFDVKD. This CDR3 comprises 14 residues. Trimming cost V 2 bases and J 6 bases, with 10 bases left between them. CDR3 in amino acids: CATSDWGAGNEQFF. The DNA for the CDR3 is TGTGCCACCAGTGATTGGGGGGCTGGCAATGAGCAGTTCTTC.

This clonotype was observed a handful of times. The chain employs TRBV20-1 and TRBJ2-3; TRBD2 agrees at 11 bases. V was pared by 2 bases and J by 6 bases, with 10 bases of the junction left unmatched. This CDR3 spans 16 amino acids. Germline V CDR1 and CDR2: DFQATT, SNEGSKA (reference sequence). The CDR3 is CSARPRLAGGPDTQYF. DNA of the CDR3: TGCAGTGCTAGACCCAGGCTAGCGGGAGGCCCCGATACGCAGTATTTT.

The genes are TRBV24-1 and TRBJ1-1, with 7 bases lining up with TRBD1. The CDR3 sequence is 13 residues long. Unmatched junction bases numbered 5, after V lost 8 bases and J lost 3 bases. The V gene's germline CDR1 is KGHDR and CDR2 SFDVKD. Here the CDR3 reads CATNTGADTEAFF. CDR3 nucleotide sequence: TGTGCCACCAATACAGGGGCGGACACTGAAGCTTTCTTT.

This clonotype was detected only a few times. The chain employs TRBV25-1 and TRBJ1-2; D gene unclear. This CDR3 is 12 amino acids long. V lost 7 bases to trimming and J lost 6 bases, with 12 bases between them. The V gene's germline CDR1 is MGHDK and CDR2 SYGVNS. CDR3 residues: CASNWGSHGYTF. The CDR3 region has the DNA TGTGCCAGCAACTGGGGATCCCATGGCTACACCTTC.

The table lists this clonotype with many counts. V is TRBV5-1 and J is TRBJ1-1, with D possibly TRBD1 on 6 matching bases. The CDR3 is 14 amino acids. CDR1 and CDR2 from the germline V gene are SGHRS and YFSETQ. V was clipped by 9 bases and J by 0 bases, with 15 bases between them. The CDR3 DNA reads TGCGCCACCAAAGAAGGGGGTATGAACACTGAAGCTTTCTTT. This gives the protein CATKEGGMNTEAFF.

The V and J genes are TRBV30 and TRBJ1-5; unclear D gene. Germline loops: CDR1 GTSNPN, CDR2 SVGIG (reference sequence). This CDR3 has 12 amino acids. V lost 5 bases and J lost 6, with 11 bases in between. The CDR3 spells CAWVRGCQPQHF. Here the CDR3 DNA reads TGTGCCTGGGTTCGGGGTTGTCAGCCCCAGCATTTT.

About this clonotype: A much larger clonotype is one base distant, so this may be a read error. The genes are TRBV11-2 and TRBJ2-3, with 7 positions matching TRBD2. Germline CDR1 SGHAT, CDR2 FQNNGV. This CDR3 spans 16 amino acids. DNA for the CDR3: TGTGCCAGCAGCTTAAACGGGGGAGGGACCACAGGTACGCAGTATTTT. Translating it yields CASSLNGGGTTGTQYF. Together with reference TRBV11-2 and TRBJ2-3, the CDR3 gives the full variable domain: EAGVAQSPRYKIIEKRQSVAFWCNPISGHATLYWYQQILGQGPKLLIQFQNNGVVDDSQLPKDRFSAERLKGVDSTLKIQPAKLEDSAVYLCASSLNGGGTTGTQYFGPGTRLTVL.

The rearrangement uses TRBV10-3 and TRBJ1-2; D is undetermined. Per the germline V gene, CDR1 is ENHRY and CDR2 is SYGVKD. V dropped 6 bases and J dropped 3 bases, with 11 bases sitting between them. This CDR3 region has 13 residues. The CDR3 DNA reads TGTGCCATCAGCCCCTCAAGGGACTATGGCTACACCTTC. As protein: CAISPSRDYGYTF.